A selection of T cell receptor beta chains follows, all from one sample in a study of T cell repertoires in cytomegalovirus infection. One entry per CDR3 protein results from TCRdb running MiXCR on the reads. The sample has under 150,000 distinct CDR3 sequences, 7% to 10% seen once. The sequencing input was PBMCs. These receptors all come from a human donor in good health (CMV status not recorded). Some clones in this sample may be carry-over from other donors' samples. CDR3s leave out the opening cysteine and the closing phenylalanine or tryptophan. Fields, in order: J gene, V gene, D gene, CDR3 protein. D genes are given only for firm matches.

j_call: TRBJ1-1; v_call: TRBV2; d_call: NA; cdr3_aa: ASTRDNQRMNTEAF
j_call: TRBJ1-5; v_call: TRBV7-8; d_call: NA; cdr3_aa: ASSLARDNQPQH
j_call: TRBJ2-5; v_call: TRBV19; d_call: TRBD2; cdr3_aa: ASSSGTSGSRETQY
j_call: TRBJ2-4; v_call: TRBV28; d_call: NA; cdr3_aa: ASSFGRIAKNIQY
j_call: TRBJ1-4; v_call: TRBV7-2; d_call: NA; cdr3_aa: ASSLSRAEKLF
j_call: TRBJ2-1; v_call: TRBV19; d_call: NA; cdr3_aa: ASGDPSTRTSNEQF
j_call: TRBJ1-3; v_call: TRBV7-2; d_call: NA; cdr3_aa: ASSSSSSGNTIY
j_call: TRBJ1-4; v_call: TRBV25-1; d_call: NA; cdr3_aa: ASSDTGSSPEKLF
j_call: TRBJ2-3; v_call: TRBV4-1; d_call: TRBD2; cdr3_aa: ASSQDDSSGAADTQY
j_call: TRBJ2-7; v_call: TRBV28; d_call: NA; cdr3_aa: ASSLVVGKTYEQY
j_call: TRBJ2-1; v_call: TRBV15; d_call: NA; cdr3_aa: ATSRDFVEQF
j_call: TRBJ1-1; v_call: TRBV19; d_call: NA; cdr3_aa: ASSLNQGVTF
j_call: TRBJ1-2; v_call: TRBV3-1; d_call: NA; cdr3_aa: ASSQVGGYGYT
j_call: TRBJ1-1; v_call: TRBV7-8; d_call: NA; cdr3_aa: ASSLNFEAF
j_call: TRBJ2-7; v_call: TRBV6-2/TRBV6-3; d_call: TRBD1; cdr3_aa: ASRAGTGKTYEQY
j_call: TRBJ1-2; v_call: TRBV2; d_call: NA; cdr3_aa: ASSEPGNYGYT
j_call: TRBJ2-1; v_call: TRBV2; d_call: TRBD1; cdr3_aa: ASSDLGGDYNEQF
j_call: TRBJ2-2; v_call: TRBV29-1; d_call: TRBD2; cdr3_aa: SVVTSGAGELF
j_call: TRBJ2-2; v_call: TRBV28; d_call: TRBD2; cdr3_aa: ASSLGGGGITGELF
j_call: TRBJ2-1; v_call: TRBV7-3; d_call: NA; cdr3_aa: ASSLGGPSYNEQF
j_call: TRBJ1-1; v_call: TRBV20-1; d_call: NA; cdr3_aa: SAPYRVDTEAF
j_call: TRBJ1-5; v_call: TRBV12-3/TRBV12-4; d_call: TRBD1; cdr3_aa: ASSPGTGGQPQH
j_call: TRBJ2-3; v_call: TRBV3-1; d_call: NA; cdr3_aa: ASSQQDRSTDTQY
j_call: TRBJ2-3; v_call: TRBV6-5; d_call: NA; cdr3_aa: ASSLADPSTDTQY
j_call: TRBJ2-5; v_call: TRBV29-1; d_call: NA; cdr3_aa: SALSESQETQY
j_call: TRBJ2-3; v_call: TRBV30; d_call: TRBD2; cdr3_aa: AWSVPSGGFRDTQY
j_call: TRBJ1-1; v_call: TRBV29-1; d_call: TRBD1; cdr3_aa: SVGQGADAAF
j_call: TRBJ2-5; v_call: TRBV11-2; d_call: NA; cdr3_aa: ASSSRGGKGQETQY
j_call: TRBJ2-1; v_call: TRBV6-1; d_call: TRBD2; cdr3_aa: ASTPGTSGGKVYWDEQF
j_call: TRBJ1-6; v_call: TRBV25-1; d_call: NA; cdr3_aa: ASSGGQLNSPLH
j_call: TRBJ2-1; v_call: TRBV12-3/TRBV12-4; d_call: NA; cdr3_aa: ASREDWSKEQF
j_call: TRBJ2-5; v_call: TRBV25-1; d_call: NA; cdr3_aa: ASSEPRGGTQETQY
j_call: TRBJ2-1; v_call: TRBV7-2; d_call: TRBD2; cdr3_aa: ASSLETLAGVSYNEQF
j_call: TRBJ2-2; v_call: TRBV20-1; d_call: NA; cdr3_aa: SARDRNTGELF
j_call: TRBJ2-7; v_call: TRBV29-1; d_call: TRBD1; cdr3_aa: SVEGARDRDVYEQY
j_call: TRBJ1-1; v_call: TRBV10-2; d_call: TRBD1; cdr3_aa: ATTLDRVIAEAF
j_call: TRBJ1-2; v_call: TRBV20-1; d_call: TRBD1; cdr3_aa: SARRRGANYGYT
j_call: TRBJ1-2; v_call: TRBV7-2; d_call: TRBD1; cdr3_aa: ASSLAQGAEGYT
j_call: TRBJ2-3; v_call: TRBV19; d_call: TRBD2; cdr3_aa: ASSIGRTDTQY
j_call: TRBJ2-7; v_call: TRBV6-1; d_call: NA; cdr3_aa: ASSESSYYEQY
j_call: TRBJ2-7; v_call: TRBV7-8; d_call: TRBD2; cdr3_aa: ASSRPGGYEQY
j_call: TRBJ2-1; v_call: TRBV12-3/TRBV12-4; d_call: NA; cdr3_aa: ASSFKNEQF
j_call: TRBJ1-1; v_call: TRBV7-2; d_call: NA; cdr3_aa: ASSSTWNTEAF
j_call: TRBJ1-4; v_call: TRBV7-2; d_call: NA; cdr3_aa: ASSRDSSTNEKLF
j_call: TRBJ2-1; v_call: TRBV3-1; d_call: TRBD2; cdr3_aa: ASSHLAGANEQF
j_call: TRBJ2-5; v_call: TRBV29-1; d_call: TRBD2; cdr3_aa: SVGLAEETQY